Listed here are 31 T cell receptor beta chains from one sample, sequenced in a study of T cells expressing NK-cell markers. TCRdb re-called the 5' RACE reads; every CDR3 protein appears as one record, without DNA. The listing records a few hundred thousand distinct CDR3 sequences. Sequencing input: blood T cells: a sorted CD56 or NKG2C T cell subset, CD4+ or CD8+ T cells, or bulk PBMC T cells (not recorded which). These receptors came from a man aged 18-69 years in good health.

The V and J genes are TRBV5-1 and TRBJ2-5; the TCRdb call, TRBD1, lacks DNA for checking. CDR3 size: 14 residues. Germline V gives CDR1 SGHRS, CDR2 YFSETQ. The CDR3 region is CASSPRSVQETQYF.

V and J are TRBV5-1 and TRBJ2-7; the TRBD1 assignment by TCRdb is unverifiable without DNA. Germline CDR1 SGHRS, CDR2 YFSETQ. CDR3 length: 14 amino acids. The CDR3: CASSSRTGGYEQYF.

V is TRBV6-1 and J is TRBJ1-1; TCRdb selects TRBD1, and the lack of DNA leaves this call unchecked. From germline, CDR1 is MNHNS and CDR2 SASEGT. The CDR3 consists of 14 residues. CDR3 sequence: CASTPGQGRTEAFF.

The rearrangement joins TRBV5-1 to TRBJ1-5; TCRdb's D call of TRBD1 is untestable without DNA. The CDR3 is made up of 14 amino acids. Germline CDR1 reads SGHRS; CDR2 reads YFSETQ. CDR3 sequence reads: CASSVGTGRQPQHF.

V gene TRBV3-1 combines with J gene TRBJ2-1. Germline V gene data show CDR1 as LGHDT and CDR2 as YNNKEL (reference sequence). The CDR3 sequence is 15 residues long. The CDR3 spells CASSNDVSSYNEQFF.

The rearrangement links TRBV6-2 or TRBV6-3 to TRBJ2-7. Germline V lookup: CDR1 MNHEY, CDR2 SVGEGT. The CDR3 has 14 residues. This chain's CDR3 is CASNRYTGTYEQYF.

This sequence joins TRBV2 and TRBJ2-3; checking the TCRdb D call of TRBD2 is not possible without DNA. CDR1 SNHLY and CDR2 FYNNEI come from the germline V gene. CDR3 length: 17 amino acids. The CDR3 loop reads CASSELRGGRGTDTQYF.

V is TRBV29-1 and J is TRBJ2-1. The V gene's germline CDR1 is SQVTM and CDR2 ANQGSEA. This CDR3 has 13 residues. CDR3 loop: CSAQSYSYNEQFF.

The V and J genes are TRBV18 and TRBJ2-7; TCRdb returns TRBD1, unconfirmable since there is no DNA. The CDR3 sequence is 15 residues long. In germline, CDR1 is KGHSH, CDR2 LQKENI. The CDR3 sequence: CASSRSTGELYEQYF.

This chain uses TRBV11-2 with TRBJ2-5; TCRdb returns TRBD2, unconfirmable since there is no DNA. The CDR3 consists of 16 residues. The germline gives CDR1 SGHAT, CDR2 FQNNGV. This CDR3 reads CASSILAGGPGETQYF.

The chain employs TRBV5-1 and TRBJ1-2; TCRdb's D call, TRBD1, is unchecked because there is no DNA. Germline loops: CDR1 SGHRS, CDR2 YFSETQ. The CDR3 consists of 17 residues. CDR3 sequence reads: CASSLVSFDQGSYGYTF. The full variable domain, with the rest looked up from reference TRBV5-1 and TRBJ1-2, is KAGVTQTPRYLIKTRGQQVTLSCSPISGHRSVSWYQQTPGQGLQFLFEYFSETQRNKGNFPGRFSGRQFSNSRSEMNVSTLELGDSALYLCASSLVSFDQGSYGYTFGSGTRLTVV.

V is TRBV7-8 and J is TRBJ2-7; TCRdb's D call of TRBD2 is untestable without DNA. CDR1 and CDR2 (germline): SGHVS, FQNEAQ. The CDR3 runs 11 residues. CDR3 residues: CASSLVGGGYF.

This chain uses TRBV14 with TRBJ1-1; TCRdb's assignment of TRBD1 cannot be checked, as there is no DNA. Germline assignment: CDR1 SGHDN and CDR2 FVKESK. The CDR3 has 15 amino acids. CDR3 sequence: CASSQSQGLNTEAFF.

The V call is TRBV7-7, the J call TRBJ2-1; TCRdb designates TRBD1, a call that cannot be tested without DNA. CDR3 length equals 17 residues. Germline V lookup: CDR1 SSHAT, CDR2 FNYEAQ (reference sequence). The CDR3: CASSLEVRGAPYNEQFF.

This chain links TRBV15 with TRBJ2-1; there is no DNA to check the TCRdb D call of TRBD2. The CDR3 totals 15 residues. Germline V gene sequence: CDR1 LNHNV, CDR2 YYDKDF (reference sequence). CDR3 sequence reads: CATSRRTSGSNEQFF.

The V and J genes are TRBV5-1 and TRBJ2-1; TCRdb calls TRBD2, which cannot be checked without DNA. Germline CDR1 reads SGHRS; CDR2 reads YFSETQ. CDR3 length: 14 amino acids. The CDR3 protein is CASSLGGARYEQFF.

The chain combines TRBV6-1 with TRBJ2-7; TCRdb's D call, TRBD1, is unchecked because there is no DNA. Germline V lookup: CDR1 MNHNS, CDR2 SASEGT. The CDR3 covers 19 residues. The CDR3 loop reads CASSEAHREVFGWAYEQYF.

This chain connects TRBV19 to TRBJ2-6; as DNA is missing, the TRBD2 call by TCRdb cannot be tested. The germline V gene has CDR1 LNHDA and CDR2 SQIVND (reference sequence). The CDR3 is made up of 15 amino acids. The CDR3 loop reads CASRAGLSGANVLTF. The whole variable domain, remainder taken from reference TRBV19 and TRBJ2-6, is DGGITQSPKYLFRKEGQNVTLSCEQNLNHDAMYWYRQDPGQGLRLIYYSQIVNDFQKGDIAEGYSVSREKKESFPLTVTSAQKNPTAFYLCASRAGLSGANVLTFGAGSRLTVL.

The chain combines TRBV3-1 with TRBJ2-1; TCRdb returns TRBD2, unconfirmable since there is no DNA. Germline V lookup: CDR1 LGHDT, CDR2 YNNKEL (reference sequence). The CDR3 spans 16 residues. The CDR3: CASSVIAGKLHNEQFF.

The V and J genes are TRBV20-1 and TRBJ2-7; TCRdb outputs TRBD2, but without DNA this stays unchecked. The germline CDR1 and CDR2 sequences are DFQATT and SNEGSKA (reference sequence). The CDR3 extends over 16 amino acids. The CDR3 protein is CSGPGGLFGNSYEQYF.

This chain connects TRBV20-1 to TRBJ1-1. From germline, CDR1 is DFQATT and CDR2 SNEGSKA (reference sequence). The CDR3 length is 13 residues. CDR3 sequence reads: CSATDGMNTEAFF.

V is TRBV7-9 and J is TRBJ2-3; checking the TCRdb D call of TRBD1 is not possible without DNA. Germline V CDR1 and CDR2: SEHNR, FQNEAQ (reference sequence). The CDR3 runs 15 residues. The chain's CDR3 is CASSRGDRLTDTQYF.

The chain carries TRBV7-9 and TRBJ2-5; TCRdb picks TRBD2, but there is no DNA to check that call. Germline V gene data show CDR1 as SEHNR and CDR2 as FQNEAQ (reference sequence). This CDR3 is built from 15 residues. CDR3 sequence: CASNGERGGRETQYF.

This CDR3 is CASSLAVSYGYTF. The chain recombines TRBV11-2 with TRBJ1-2. Germline loops: CDR1 SGHAT, CDR2 FQNNGV. This CDR3 region has 13 residues.

CDR3 in amino acids: CASSLVDRNEKLFF. This chain joins TRBV5-1 and TRBJ1-4. The CDR3 has 14 residues. In germline, CDR1 is SGHRS, CDR2 YFSETQ.

The genes are TRBV6-5 and TRBJ2-3; lacking DNA, the TRBD2 call made by TCRdb goes unchecked. Germline V gene lookup returns CDR1 MNHEY and CDR2 SVGAGI. There are 18 residues in the CDR3. The CDR3 here is CASSYKVGLAGVVDTQYF.

The chain recombines TRBV10-3 with TRBJ1-1; TCRdb calls TRBD1, which cannot be checked without DNA. From germline, CDR1 is ENHRY and CDR2 SYGVKD. This CDR3 is 13 amino acids long. The CDR3 is CAISEGGITEAFF.

The V call is TRBV7-9, the J call TRBJ1-1; TCRdb selects TRBD1, and the lack of DNA leaves this call unchecked. The CDR3 consists of 13 residues. Germline CDR1 and CDR2: SEHNR and FQNEAQ (reference sequence). CDR3 sequence: CASLGQTNTEAFF.

The rearrangement links TRBV6-1 to TRBJ2-1. Germline CDR1 is MNHNS and CDR2 is SASEGT. The CDR3 extends over 16 amino acids. The CDR3 protein is CASRPTPPEPYNEQFF.

The chain carries TRBV10-3 and TRBJ1-1; TCRdb designates TRBD1, a call that cannot be tested without DNA. Germline values: CDR1 ENHRY, CDR2 SYGVKD. The CDR3 runs 15 residues. CDR3: CAISEQVTANTEAFF.

The V and J genes are TRBV15 and TRBJ1-5. Germline loops: CDR1 LNHNV, CDR2 YYDKDF (reference sequence). This CDR3 region has 13 residues. This chain's CDR3 is CATSSGTDQPQHF.